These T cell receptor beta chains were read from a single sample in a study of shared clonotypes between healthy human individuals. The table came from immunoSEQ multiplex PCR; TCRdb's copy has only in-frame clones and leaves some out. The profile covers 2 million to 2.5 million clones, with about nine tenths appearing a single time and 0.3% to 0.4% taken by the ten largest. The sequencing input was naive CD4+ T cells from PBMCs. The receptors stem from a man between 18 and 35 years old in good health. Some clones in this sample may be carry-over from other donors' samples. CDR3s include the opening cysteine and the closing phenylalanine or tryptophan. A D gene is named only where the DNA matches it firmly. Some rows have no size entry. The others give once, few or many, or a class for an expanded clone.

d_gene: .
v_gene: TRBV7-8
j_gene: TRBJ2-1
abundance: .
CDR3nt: TGTGCCAGCAGCCCCGGGAGCTATAGCTCCTACAATGAGCAGTTCTTC
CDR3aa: CASSPGSYSSYNEQFF

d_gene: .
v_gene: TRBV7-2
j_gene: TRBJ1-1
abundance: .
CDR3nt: TGTGCCAGCAGCAAAGAAGGACAGAGGACTGAAGCTTTCTTT
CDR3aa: CASSKEGQRTEAFF

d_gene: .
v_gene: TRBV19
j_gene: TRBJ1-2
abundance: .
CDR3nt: TGTGCCAGTAGTTGGACCCCTCGGGGAAGTGGCTACACCTTC
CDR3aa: CASSWTPRGSGYTF

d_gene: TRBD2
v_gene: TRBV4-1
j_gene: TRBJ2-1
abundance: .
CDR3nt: TGCGCCAGCAGCCAAGGGCTAGCGGGCGGATACTACAATGAGCAGTTCTTC
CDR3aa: CASSQGLAGGYYNEQFF

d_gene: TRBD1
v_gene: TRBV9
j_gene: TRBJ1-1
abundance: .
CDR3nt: TGTGCCAGCAGCGTAGGAGATGCGGGACAGGGGAGATACACTGAAGCTTTCTTT
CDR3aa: CASSVGDAGQGRYTEAFF

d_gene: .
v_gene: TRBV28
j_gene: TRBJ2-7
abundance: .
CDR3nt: TGTGCCAGCAGTTTAGGACCTTTTTCCTACGAGCAGTACTTC
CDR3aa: CASSLGPFSYEQYF

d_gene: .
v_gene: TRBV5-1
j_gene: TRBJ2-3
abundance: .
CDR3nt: TGCGCCAGCAACGACAGGCCTATGGGCACAGATACGCAGTATTTT
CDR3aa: CASNDRPMGTDTQYF

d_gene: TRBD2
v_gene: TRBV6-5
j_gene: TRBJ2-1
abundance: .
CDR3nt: TGTGCCAGCAGTTACAAGGGGACTACTTACAATGAGCAGTTCTTC
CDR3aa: CASSYKGTTYNEQFF

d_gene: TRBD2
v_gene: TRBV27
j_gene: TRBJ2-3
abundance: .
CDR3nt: TGTGCCAGCAGTAGACAGGGGTCTAGCGGGAGGCAAAACACAGATACGCAGTATTTT
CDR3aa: CASSRQGSSGRQNTDTQYF

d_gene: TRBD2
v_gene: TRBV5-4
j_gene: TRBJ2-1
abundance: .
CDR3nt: TGTGCCAGCAGCGTCGGGACTAGCGGGAGGGCGAATGAGCAGTTCTTC
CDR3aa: CASSVGTSGRANEQFF

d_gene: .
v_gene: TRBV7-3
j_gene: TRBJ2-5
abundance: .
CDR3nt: TGTGCCAGCAGCTCCCCGTACGGGCTACACCAGGAGGAGACCCAGTACTTC
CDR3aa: CASSSPYGLHQEETQYF

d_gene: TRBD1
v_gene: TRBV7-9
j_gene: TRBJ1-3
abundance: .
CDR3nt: TGTGCCAGCGGTTACCGGGACAGCGGAAACACCATATATTTT
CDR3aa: CASGYRDSGNTIYF

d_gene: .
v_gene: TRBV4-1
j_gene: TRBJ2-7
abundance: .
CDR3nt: TGCGCCAGCAGCCAAGATCTCCAGCGGCTTCCCTACGAGCAGTACTTC
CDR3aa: CASSQDLQRLPYEQYF

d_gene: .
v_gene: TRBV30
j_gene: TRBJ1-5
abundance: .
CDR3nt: TGTGCCTCCCAGGGGTACAATCAGCCCCAGCATTTT
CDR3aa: CASQGYNQPQHF

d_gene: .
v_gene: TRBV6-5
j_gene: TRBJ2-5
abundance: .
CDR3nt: TGTGCCAGCAGCAATGGGGAGACCCAGTACTTC
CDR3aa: CASSNGETQYF

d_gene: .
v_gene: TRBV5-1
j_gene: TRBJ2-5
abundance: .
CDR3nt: TGCGCCAGCAGCTTGGACACTCAAGAGACCCAGTACTTC
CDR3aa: CASSLDTQETQYF

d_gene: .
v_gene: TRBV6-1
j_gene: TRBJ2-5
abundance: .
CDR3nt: TGTGCCAGCAGTGACCGGGGCCAAGAGACCCAGTACTTC
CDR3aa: CASSDRGQETQYF

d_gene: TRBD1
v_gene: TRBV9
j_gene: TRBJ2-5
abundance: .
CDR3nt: TGTGCCAGCAGCGCCTCCGGGACAGGGGGCCGGGAGACCCAGTACTTC
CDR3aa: CASSASGTGGRETQYF

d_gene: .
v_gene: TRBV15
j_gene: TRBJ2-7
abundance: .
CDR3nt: TGTGCCACCAGCAGGGGATACACCTACGAGCAGTACTTC
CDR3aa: CATSRGYTYEQYF

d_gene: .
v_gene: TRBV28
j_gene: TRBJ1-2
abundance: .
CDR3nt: TGTGCCAGCAGTCCCCCCGGGGGGAGGATCGGCTACACCTTC
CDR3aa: CASSPPGGRIGYTF

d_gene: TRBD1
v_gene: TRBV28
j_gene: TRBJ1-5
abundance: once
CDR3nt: TGTGCCAGCAGTTTAGGGGGGACAGGGGGCAATCAGCCCCAGCATTTT
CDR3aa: CASSLGGTGGNQPQHF

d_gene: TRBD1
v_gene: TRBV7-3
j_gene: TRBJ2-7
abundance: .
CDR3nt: TGTGCCAGCAGCCCCGTAACCGGGACAGGGCAACCCTACGAGCAGTACTTC
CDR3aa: CASSPVTGTGQPYEQYF

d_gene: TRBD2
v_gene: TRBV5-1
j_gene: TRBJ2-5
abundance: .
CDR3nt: TGCGCCAGCAGCTTGGACGGGGGGGCAGAGACCCAGTACTTC
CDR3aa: CASSLDGGAETQYF

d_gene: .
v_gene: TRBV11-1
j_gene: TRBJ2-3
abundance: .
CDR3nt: TGTGCCAGCAGCTTAGGCAGGGTTTATGCAGATACGCAGTATTTT
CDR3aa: CASSLGRVYADTQYF